This T cell receptor beta chain was sequenced for a study of blood T cell repertoires in COVID-19. This CDR3 comprises 17 residues. Trimming removed 0 bases from V and 0 bases from J, with 13 bases in between. CDR1 is SGHRS and CDR2 is YFSETQ in the germline V gene. Using immunoSEQ multiplex PCR, the repertoire was profiled, and TCRdb retains in-frame clones only, with some absent. The table has a few hundred thousand clones, 88% seen once. Source material: PBMCs or T cells enriched from blood (not recorded which). The origin of this receptor is a middle-aged woman with acute COVID-19. The V and J genes are TRBV5-1 and TRBJ1-5; a possible D gene is TRBD1 (5 bases). CDR3: CASSLVPAGDSNQPQHF. The CDR3 DNA reads TGCGCCAGCAGCTTGGTTCCCGCGGGGGATAGCAATCAGCCCCAGCATTTT.